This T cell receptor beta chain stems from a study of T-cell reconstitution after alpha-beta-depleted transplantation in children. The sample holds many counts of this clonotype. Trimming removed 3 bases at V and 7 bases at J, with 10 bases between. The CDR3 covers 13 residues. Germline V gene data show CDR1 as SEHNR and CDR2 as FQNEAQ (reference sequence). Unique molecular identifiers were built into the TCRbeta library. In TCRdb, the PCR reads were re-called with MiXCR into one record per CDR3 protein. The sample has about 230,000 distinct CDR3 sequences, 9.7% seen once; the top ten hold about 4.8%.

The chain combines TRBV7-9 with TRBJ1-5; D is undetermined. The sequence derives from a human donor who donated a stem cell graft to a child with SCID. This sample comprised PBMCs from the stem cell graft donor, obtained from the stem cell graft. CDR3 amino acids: CASSLAVDQPQHF. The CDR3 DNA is TGTGCCAGCAGCTTGGCTGTAGACCAGCCCCAGCATTTT.